This TCR beta chain comes out of a study of T and B cells in COVID-19 patients. About the study: Of roughly 21 active-infection patients, 15 to 18 carried comorbidities linked to unfavorable COVID-19 outcome.

The table lists this clonotype with a count of one. Its matching antigen is unknown. V lost 5 bases to trimming and J lost 0 bases; unmatched junction nucleotides: 7. Germline loops: CDR1 DFQATT, CDR2 SNEGSKA (reference sequence). The CDR3 covers 16 residues. TRB rearrangements were amplified by multiplex PCR with BIOMED2 TRB-A/B primers. MiXCR, run by TCRdb on the multiplex PCR reads, gives a single entry per CDR3 protein. This table has 8,500 to 10,000 distinct CDR3 sequences, roughly 31% appearing once. Each TRB amplification used 250-500 ng of genomic DNA from blood. General observations from the study: Active COVID-19 showed highly clonal TRB repertoires; recovery showed diversity and richness above healthy donors. Of 2,331 TCR clusters found only in the recovered cohort, 31 had low generation probability. Blood from mildly ill patients while symptomatic, and early samples from severe cases, were scarce.

This chain joins TRBV20-1 and TRBJ1-6; TRBD1 matches at 7 bases. Sequenced sample: blood. The receptor comes from a human donor who had recovered from COVID-19. The CDR3 coding sequence is TGCAGTGCTGTTTACAGGGGCAGCTCCTATAATTCACCCCTCCACTTT. Its translation: CSAVYRGSSYNSPLHF.